The 2 T cell receptor beta chains below were found in one sample sequenced in a study of T cell responses to AZD1222 COVID-19 vaccine. Sequencing used immunoSEQ multiplex PCR; TCRdb keeps in-frame clones, though not all of them. The sample comprises some 97,000 clones, approximately 87% of which are singletons, and 4% to 4.5% rests with the top ten. The source material was peripheral blood, sampled on day 0 of MenACWY control vaccination. The receptors originated from an adult in good health.

V and J are TRBV11-2 and TRBJ1-6, with D possibly matching TRBD1 (5 bases). The CDR3 has 14 residues. Trimming pared 3 bases from V and 8 bases from J, leaving 11 bases between. Germline CDR1 is SGHAT and CDR2 is FQNNGV. The CDR3 nucleotides are TGTGCCAGCAGCTTCGGGGGAGAAGATTCACCCCTCCACTTT. Its translation is CASSFGGEDSPLHF.

The chain carries TRBV4-2 and TRBJ1-1; D not certain. V gave up 5 bases and J gave up 1 base, with 17 bases separating them. The CDR3 length is 16 residues. Germline assignment: CDR1 LGHNA and CDR2 YNFKEQ. The CDR3 nucleotides are TGTGCCAGCAGCGCAGCAGGTAGTAGGAGGAACACTGAAGCTTTCTTT. It codes for CASSAAGSRRNTEAFF.